This entry is about one TCR beta chain. This sample is part of a study of T cell responses to AZD1222 COVID-19 vaccine. The CDR3 totals 17 residues. Germline trimming cut 2 bases from V and 0 bases from J; bases unmatched to any gene: 6. The germline V gene encodes CDR1 KGHDR and CDR2 SFDVKD. The data were produced by immunoSEQ multiplex PCR, yet TCRdb's version contains in-frame clones alone and is incomplete. Of fewer than 65,000 clones in the sample, around 90% are singletons; the top ten hold roughly 15%. This clonotype was obtained from an adult who received the AZD1222 COVID-19 vaccine. Material: peripheral blood, obtained 28 days after the second AZD1222 dose. V and J are TRBV24-1 and TRBJ1-3, with 7 nucleotides matching TRBD1. CDR3 protein: CATSDSRDRRSGNTIYF. The CDR3 nucleotides read TGTGCCACCAGTGATTCCCGGGACAGACGCTCTGGAAACACCATATATTTT.